Sequencing of this TCR beta chain was carried out in a study of CD8+CD57+ T cells in acquired aplastic anemia (dated by TCRdb to the late 2010s). Study-wide context: Extracted DNA from sorted CD4+ and CD8+ cells averaged around 3.3 ug, ranging from roughly 0.17 to 30 ug. Mean read counts for healthy donor samples were 10 million to 10.8 million for CD4+ cells and 11.0 million for CD8+ cells. Broad study findings and their caveats: About 30 CD8+ CDR3 sequences were found to be shared between patients and controls, but these sequences appeared to be highly expressed in patients and within the immunodominant clones of the patients. Between patients and healthy controls, no significant difference in CD8+ Simpson's diversity was found (P=0.060).

Reading the germline V gene gives CDR1 SGHVS and CDR2 FQNEAQ. V and J are truncated by 2 bases and 2 bases respectively, leaving an intervening sequence of 13 bases. The CDR3 holds 16 amino acids from the cysteine to the phenylalanine. Only the CDR3 portion is preserved as DNA: 48 bases, with reading frame beginning at the first base. Profiling of TCR beta VDJ combinations and CDR3 sequences used genomic DNA as the template. TCR repertoire sequencing was run on an Illumina HiSeq 2000. As for how the authors treated the data: TRBV/TRBJ rearrangement plots, CDR3 size and DJ length profiles, and Simpson's diversity index were used to evaluate the repertoires. Whichever DNA sequence was most abundant in the deep sequencing data was defined as the immunodominant clone. CDR3 amino acid sequences were screened for sharing across subjects and compared with published repertoires and the VDJdb database. TCRdb's own reprocessing of the public reads used fastp at Q25 and MiXCR and kept productive beta chains. When rows share a CDR3 protein, they turn into one entry using the most common DNA and genes. The V and J calls come from TCRdb's annotation, not from the publication. The sample table shows about 220,000 distinct CDR3 sequences, and about a third are seen once. 1% to 1.3% of the sample is in the top ten clones.

The study deep-sequenced TCR repertoires of sorted CD4+ and CD8+ blood T cells from severe aplastic anemia patients and healthy subjects. Ficoll-Paque density gradient centrifugation was used to isolate peripheral blood mononuclear cells. Before DNA was extracted, CD4+ and CD8+ T cells were sorted using either FACS or magnetic beads. This clonotype was observed many times. It has no known antigen specificity. No clone much larger than this one lies a single base away; base qualities are absent. The receptor was isolated from a human donor in good health, serving as a control. Sequenced sample: sorted CD4+, CD8+, or CD8+CD57+ T cells (not recorded which) from PBMCs. The rearrangement joined TRBV7-8 to TRBJ1-3, with no confidently assigned D gene. The CDR3 protein: CASSLRRATTGNTIYF. The sequenced DNA: TGTGCCAGCAGCTTACGTAGAGCTACGACTGGAAACACCATATATTTT.